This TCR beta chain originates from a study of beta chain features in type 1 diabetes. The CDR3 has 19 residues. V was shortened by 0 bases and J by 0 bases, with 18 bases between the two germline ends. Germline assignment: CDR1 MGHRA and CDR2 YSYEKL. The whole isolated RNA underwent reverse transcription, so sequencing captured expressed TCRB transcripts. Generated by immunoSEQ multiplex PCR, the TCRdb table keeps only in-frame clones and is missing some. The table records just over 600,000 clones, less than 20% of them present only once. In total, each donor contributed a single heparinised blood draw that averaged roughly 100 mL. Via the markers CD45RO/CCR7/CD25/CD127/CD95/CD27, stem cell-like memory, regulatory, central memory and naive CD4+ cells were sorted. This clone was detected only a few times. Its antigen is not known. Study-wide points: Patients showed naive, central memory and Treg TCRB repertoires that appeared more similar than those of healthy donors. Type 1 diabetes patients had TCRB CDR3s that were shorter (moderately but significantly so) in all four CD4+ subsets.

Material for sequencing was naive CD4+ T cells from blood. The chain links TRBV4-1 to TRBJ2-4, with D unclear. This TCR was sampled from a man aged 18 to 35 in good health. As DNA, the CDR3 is TGCGCCAGCAGCCAAGATTTGGTCGCTAGTAGGTTAGCCAAAAACATTCAGTACTTC. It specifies CASSQDLVASRLAKNIQYF.